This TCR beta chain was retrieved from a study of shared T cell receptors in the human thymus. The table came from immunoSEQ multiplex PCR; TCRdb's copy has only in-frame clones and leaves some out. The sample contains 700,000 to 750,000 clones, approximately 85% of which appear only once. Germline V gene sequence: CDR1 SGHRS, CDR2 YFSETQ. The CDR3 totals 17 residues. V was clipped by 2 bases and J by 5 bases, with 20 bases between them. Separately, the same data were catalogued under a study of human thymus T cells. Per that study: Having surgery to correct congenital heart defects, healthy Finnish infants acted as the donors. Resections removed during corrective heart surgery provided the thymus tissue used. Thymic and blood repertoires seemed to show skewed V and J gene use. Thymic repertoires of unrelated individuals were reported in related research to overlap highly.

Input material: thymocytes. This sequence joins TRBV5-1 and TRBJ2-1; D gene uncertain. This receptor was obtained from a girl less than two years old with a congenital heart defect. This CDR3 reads CASSFSNFAVTDNEQFF. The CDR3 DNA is TGCGCCAGCAGCTTTAGTAATTTCGCGGTAACCGACAATGAGCAGTTCTTC.